A selection of T cell receptor beta chains follows, all from one sample in a study of blood T cell repertoires in COVID-19. Here immunoSEQ multiplex PCR was the method, and the copy in TCRdb shows in-frame clones only, minus some. Of around 160,000 clones in the sample, roughly 85% were seen once. The sequenced sample consisted of peripheral blood. The receptors come from a man aged 55 to 69 with acute or convalescent COVID-19. Each CDR3 is given with its conserved first and last residue. Fields, in order: clone size, D gene, V gene, J gene, CDR3 protein, CDR3 DNA. A D gene is named only where the DNA matches it firmly. Clone size appears in some rows only: once, few, many, or a class for an expanded clone.

abundance: .
d_gene: .
v_gene: TRBV7-2
j_gene: TRBJ1-2
CDR3aa: CASSSHGASPYGYTF
CDR3nt: TGTGCCAGCAGCTCCCATGGGGCCAGCCCTTATGGCTACACCTTC

abundance: .
d_gene: .
v_gene: TRBV19
j_gene: TRBJ2-1
CDR3aa: CASSSSEYNEQFF
CDR3nt: TGTGCCAGTAGTTCTAGCGAGTACAATGAGCAGTTCTTC

abundance: .
d_gene: .
v_gene: TRBV3-1/TRBV3-2
j_gene: TRBJ1-3
CDR3aa: CASTWDNSGNTIYF
CDR3nt: TGTGCCAGCACATGGGACAACTCTGGAAACACCATATATTTT

abundance: .
d_gene: TRBD1
v_gene: TRBV10-2
j_gene: TRBJ1-2
CDR3aa: CASSHYRGQRGYTF
CDR3nt: TGCGCCAGCAGTCATTACAGGGGGCAGAGAGGCTACACCTTC

abundance: .
d_gene: .
v_gene: TRBV18
j_gene: TRBJ2-5
CDR3aa: CASSLGTPQETQYF
CDR3nt: TGTGCCAGCTCGCTCGGGACTCCGCAAGAGACCCAGTACTTC

abundance: .
d_gene: .
v_gene: TRBV6-6
j_gene: TRBJ2-7
CDR3aa: CASSTGYEQYF
CDR3nt: TGTGCCAGCAGTACAGGGTACGAGCAGTACTTC

abundance: few
d_gene: TRBD1
v_gene: TRBV5-1
j_gene: TRBJ1-5
CDR3aa: CASRPGTGNQPQHF
CDR3nt: TGCGCCAGCAGGCCCGGGACAGGGAATCAGCCCCAGCATTTT

abundance: .
d_gene: .
v_gene: TRBV1
j_gene: TRBJ2-5
CDR3aa: CTSSRPHRDREETQYF
CDR3nt: TGCACCAGCAGCCGCCCGCATCGGGACAGGGAAGAGACCCAGTACTTC

abundance: .
d_gene: TRBD1
v_gene: TRBV6-5
j_gene: TRBJ1-2
CDR3aa: CASSRLGQSNYGYTF
CDR3nt: TGTGCCAGCAGTCGACTGGGACAGAGTAACTATGGCTACACCTTC

abundance: .
d_gene: TRBD1
v_gene: TRBV28
j_gene: TRBJ1-2
CDR3aa: CASSFGTGDGYTF
CDR3nt: TGTGCCAGCAGTTTCGGGACAGGGGACGGCTACACCTTC

abundance: .
d_gene: .
v_gene: TRBV3-1/TRBV3-2
j_gene: TRBJ2-5
CDR3aa: CASSLRRVRETQYF
CDR3nt: TGTGCCAGCAGCCTCCGTAGAGTCCGGGAGACCCAGTACTTC

abundance: .
d_gene: .
v_gene: TRBV19
j_gene: TRBJ2-1
CDR3aa: CASTQDYTNEQFF
CDR3nt: TGTGCCAGTACTCAGGACTACACTAATGAGCAGTTCTTC

abundance: .
d_gene: TRBD2
v_gene: TRBV19
j_gene: TRBJ2-7
CDR3aa: CASSALAGSYEQYF
CDR3nt: TGTGCCAGTAGTGCACTAGCGGGGAGCTACGAGCAGTACTTC

abundance: .
d_gene: .
v_gene: TRBV7-3
j_gene: TRBJ2-3
CDR3aa: CASSLGPYTDTQYF
CDR3nt: TGTGCCAGCAGCTTAGGGCCTTACACAGATACGCAGTATTTT

abundance: .
d_gene: .
v_gene: TRBV3-1/TRBV3-2
j_gene: TRBJ2-3
CDR3aa: CASSQGPGKDTQYF
CDR3nt: TGTGCCAGCAGCCAAGGGCCGGGGAAAGATACGCAGTATTTT

abundance: few
d_gene: .
v_gene: TRBV9
j_gene: TRBJ1-3
CDR3aa: CASSEGGGFSGNTIYF
CDR3nt: TGTGCCAGCAGCGAAGGCGGCGGTTTCTCTGGAAACACCATATATTTT

abundance: .
d_gene: .
v_gene: TRBV29-1
j_gene: TRBJ1-1
CDR3aa: CSVGQGNTEAFF
CDR3nt: TGCAGCGTTGGCCAGGGGAACACTGAAGCTTTCTTT

abundance: many
d_gene: TRBD1
v_gene: TRBV19
j_gene: TRBJ1-1
CDR3aa: CASKTGANTEAFF
CDR3nt: TGTGCCAGTAAGACAGGGGCGAACACTGAAGCTTTCTTT

abundance: .
d_gene: TRBD2
v_gene: TRBV9
j_gene: TRBJ2-2
CDR3aa: CASSVGRREYLTGELFF
CDR3nt: TGTGCCAGCAGCGTAGGGAGGCGGGAGTATCTCACCGGGGAGCTGTTTTTT

abundance: .
d_gene: .
v_gene: TRBV24-1
j_gene: TRBJ2-1
CDR3aa: CATSDPRQAYNEQFF
CDR3nt: TGTGCCACCAGTGACCCACGACAGGCCTACAATGAGCAGTTCTTC

abundance: .
d_gene: TRBD2
v_gene: TRBV11-2
j_gene: TRBJ2-1
CDR3aa: CASSLNGGGTHDEQFF
CDR3nt: TGTGCCAGCAGCCTCAATGGGGGAGGGACGCACGATGAGCAGTTCTTC

abundance: many
d_gene: .
v_gene: TRBV11-2
j_gene: TRBJ1-2
CDR3aa: CASSGFRGNYGYTF
CDR3nt: TGTGCCAGCAGCGGCTTTCGTGGTAACTATGGCTACACCTTC

abundance: .
d_gene: .
v_gene: TRBV7-7
j_gene: TRBJ2-2
CDR3aa: CASSPRAGITGELFF
CDR3nt: TGTGCCAGCAGCCCCAGGGCGGGAATCACCGGGGAGCTGTTTTTT

abundance: .
d_gene: .
v_gene: TRBV5-1
j_gene: TRBJ2-3
CDR3aa: CASSSQGTDTQYF
CDR3nt: TGCGCCAGCAGCTCCCAGGGCACAGATACGCAGTATTTT

abundance: once
d_gene: .
v_gene: TRBV5-1
j_gene: TRBJ1-1
CDR3aa: CASSLELGEVNTEAFF
CDR3nt: TGCGCCAGCAGCTTGGAGCTCGGGGAAGTGAACACTGAAGCTTTCTTT

abundance: .
d_gene: TRBD1
v_gene: TRBV19
j_gene: TRBJ1-1
CDR3aa: CASSILDRPNTEAFF
CDR3nt: TGTGCCAGTAGTATATTGGACAGGCCGAACACTGAAGCTTTCTTT

abundance: .
d_gene: .
v_gene: TRBV27
j_gene: TRBJ2-5
CDR3aa: CASSLVRGYQETQYF
CDR3nt: TGTGCCAGCAGTTTAGTAAGGGGGTACCAAGAGACCCAGTACTTC

abundance: .
d_gene: TRBD1
v_gene: TRBV28
j_gene: TRBJ1-2
CDR3aa: CASSSDRAYGYTF
CDR3nt: TGTGCCAGCAGTTCCGACAGGGCCTATGGCTACACCTTC

abundance: .
d_gene: TRBD1
v_gene: TRBV27
j_gene: TRBJ2-7
CDR3aa: CASSFRPGGTYEQYF
CDR3nt: TGTGCCAGCAGTTTTAGACCAGGGGGTACCTACGAGCAGTACTTC

abundance: once
d_gene: .
v_gene: TRBV5-4
j_gene: TRBJ2-2
CDR3aa: CASSAGGGGSTGELFF
CDR3nt: TGTGCCAGCAGCGCCGGGGGAGGGGGAAGCACCGGGGAGCTGTTTTTT

abundance: few
d_gene: .
v_gene: TRBV2
j_gene: TRBJ1-4
CDR3aa: CASTLATPLGLFF
CDR3nt: TGTGCCAGCACTTTAGCTACTCCACTGGGACTGTTTTTT

abundance: .
d_gene: TRBD2
v_gene: TRBV6-5
j_gene: TRBJ2-1
CDR3aa: CASTIAGGPVEQFF
CDR3nt: TGTGCCAGCACCATAGCGGGAGGGCCAGTTGAGCAGTTCTTC

abundance: .
d_gene: TRBD1
v_gene: TRBV24-1
j_gene: TRBJ2-5
CDR3aa: CATSDPGQTEETQYF
CDR3nt: TGTGCCACCAGTGATCCGGGACAGACTGAAGAGACCCAGTACTTC

abundance: .
d_gene: TRBD1
v_gene: TRBV3-1/TRBV3-2
j_gene: TRBJ2-2
CDR3aa: CASSPTGGGTGELFF
CDR3nt: TGTGCCAGCAGCCCGACAGGGGGAGGCACCGGGGAGCTGTTTTTT

abundance: .
d_gene: .
v_gene: TRBV27
j_gene: TRBJ2-7
CDR3aa: CASRQRADPSYAEYF
CDR3nt: TGTGCCAGCAGACAGAGAGCGGATCCATCCTACGCGGAGTACTTC

abundance: .
d_gene: .
v_gene: TRBV30
j_gene: TRBJ2-1
CDR3aa: CGSGDYNEQFF
CDR3nt: TGTGGTAGCGGAGACTACAATGAGCAGTTCTTC

abundance: .
d_gene: TRBD2
v_gene: TRBV10-1
j_gene: TRBJ2-7
CDR3aa: CASSKIPGLAGSGNYYEQYF
CDR3nt: TGCGCCAGCAGTAAAATACCCGGCCTAGCGGGTTCGGGAAACTACTACGAGCAGTACTTC

abundance: few
d_gene: TRBD1
v_gene: TRBV27
j_gene: TRBJ2-2
CDR3aa: CASSLLIGTGGLPNTGELFF
CDR3nt: TGTGCCAGCAGTTTATTAATCGGGACAGGGGGCCTCCCGAACACCGGGGAGCTGTTTTTT

abundance: .
d_gene: .
v_gene: TRBV7-9
j_gene: TRBJ2-7
CDR3aa: CASSPQGGGSYEQYF
CDR3nt: TGTGCCAGCAGTCCACAGGGAGGGGGTTCCTACGAGCAGTACTTC

abundance: .
d_gene: TRBD2
v_gene: TRBV5-1
j_gene: TRBJ2-7
CDR3aa: CASSWGLADSREQYF
CDR3nt: TGCGCCAGCAGCTGGGGACTAGCGGATTCTAGAGAGCAGTACTTC

abundance: few
d_gene: TRBD1
v_gene: TRBV4-1
j_gene: TRBJ2-7
CDR3aa: CASSLGQGSYEQYF
CDR3nt: TGCGCCAGCAGCCTTGGACAGGGCTCCTACGAGCAGTACTTC

abundance: .
d_gene: .
v_gene: TRBV25-1
j_gene: TRBJ2-3
CDR3aa: CASSALGGERDTQYF
CDR3nt: TGTGCCAGCAGTGCCTTAGGGGGAGAACGAGATACGCAGTATTTT

abundance: .
d_gene: .
v_gene: TRBV7-9
j_gene: TRBJ2-4
CDR3aa: CASSPDLGNIQYF
CDR3nt: TGTGCCAGCAGCCCGGACTTGGGAAACATTCAGTACTTC

abundance: .
d_gene: .
v_gene: TRBV6-1
j_gene: TRBJ1-2
CDR3aa: CASSDVYGYTF
CDR3nt: TGTGCCAGCAGTGACGTCTATGGCTACACCTTC

abundance: few
d_gene: .
v_gene: TRBV24-1
j_gene: TRBJ2-2
CDR3aa: CATKGHLNTGELFF
CDR3nt: TGTGCCACCAAGGGACACTTGAACACCGGGGAGCTGTTTTTT